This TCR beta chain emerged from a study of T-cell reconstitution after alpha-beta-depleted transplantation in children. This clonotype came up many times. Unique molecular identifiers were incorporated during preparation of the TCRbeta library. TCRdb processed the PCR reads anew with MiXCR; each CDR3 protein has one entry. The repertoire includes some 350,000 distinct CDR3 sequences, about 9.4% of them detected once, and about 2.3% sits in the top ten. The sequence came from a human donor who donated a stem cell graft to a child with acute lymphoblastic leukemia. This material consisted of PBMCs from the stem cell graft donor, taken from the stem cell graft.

The CDR3 loop reads CASSPDRDTYNEQFF. Here the CDR3 DNA reads TGTGCCAGCAGCCCCGACAGGGATACATACAATGAGCAGTTCTTC. This rearrangement joins TRBV7-2 to TRBJ2-1; 7 bases are shared with TRBD1. This CDR3 has 15 residues. The germline V gene encodes CDR1 SGHTA and CDR2 FQGNSA. Germline trimming cut 5 bases from V and 4 bases from J; bases unmatched to any gene: 8.